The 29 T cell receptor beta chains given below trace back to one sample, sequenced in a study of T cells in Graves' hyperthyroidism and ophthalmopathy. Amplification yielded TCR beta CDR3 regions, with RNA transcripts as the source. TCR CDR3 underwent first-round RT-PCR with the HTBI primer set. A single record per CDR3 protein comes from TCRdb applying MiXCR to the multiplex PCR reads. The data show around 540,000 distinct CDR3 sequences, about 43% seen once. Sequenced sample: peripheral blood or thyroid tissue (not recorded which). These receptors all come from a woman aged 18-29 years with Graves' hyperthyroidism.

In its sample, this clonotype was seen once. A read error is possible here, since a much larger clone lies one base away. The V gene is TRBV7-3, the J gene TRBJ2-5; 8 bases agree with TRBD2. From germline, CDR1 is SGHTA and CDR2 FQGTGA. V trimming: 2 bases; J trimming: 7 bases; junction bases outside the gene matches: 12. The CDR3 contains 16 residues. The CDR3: CASSLAVAGSRPTQYF. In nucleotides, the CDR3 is TGTGCCAGCAGCTTAGCGGTAGCGGGATCGCGTCCGACCCAGTACTTC.

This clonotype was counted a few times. The CDR3 here is CASRLVGGEGSYEQYF. CDR3 nucleotide sequence: TGTGCCAGTAGGCTCGTAGGAGGGGAAGGCTCCTACGAGCAGTACTTC. The rearrangement links TRBV19 to TRBJ2-7; D possibly corresponds to TRBD2 (6 bases). Germline-derived CDR1 and CDR2 are LNHDA and SQIVND (reference sequence). V lost 6 bases, J lost 0 bases, and 18 bases lay in between. The CDR3 contains 16 residues.

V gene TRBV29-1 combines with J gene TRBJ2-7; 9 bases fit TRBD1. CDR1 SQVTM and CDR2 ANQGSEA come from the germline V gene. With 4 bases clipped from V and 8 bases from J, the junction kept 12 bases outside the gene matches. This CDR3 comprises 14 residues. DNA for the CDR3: TGCAGCGTTGTCCCGGGACAGGGTGATTACAAGCAGTACTTC. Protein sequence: CSVVPGQGDYKQYF.

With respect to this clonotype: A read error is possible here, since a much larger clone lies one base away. Here the CDR3 DNA reads TGTGCCAACAGCTTAGTCTCTTCCTACGAGCAGTACTTC. Its protein product is CANSLVSSYEQYF. The chain couples TRBV7-9 to TRBJ2-7; D not resolved. CDR3 size: 13 residues. In germline, CDR1 is SEHNR, CDR2 FQNEAQ (reference sequence).

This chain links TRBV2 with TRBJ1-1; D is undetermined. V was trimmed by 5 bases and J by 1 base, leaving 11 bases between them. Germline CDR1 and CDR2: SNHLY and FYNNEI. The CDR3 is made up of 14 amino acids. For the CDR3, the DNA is TGTGCCAGCAGTTACGGGCGGGAGAACACTGAAGCTTTCTTT. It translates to CASSYGRENTEAFF.

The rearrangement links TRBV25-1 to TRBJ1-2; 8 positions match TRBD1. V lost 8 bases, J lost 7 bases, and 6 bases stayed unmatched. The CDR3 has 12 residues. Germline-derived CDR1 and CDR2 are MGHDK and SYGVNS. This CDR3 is CASRTGFVGYTF. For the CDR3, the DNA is TGTGCCAGCCGGACAGGGTTTGTTGGCTACACCTTC.

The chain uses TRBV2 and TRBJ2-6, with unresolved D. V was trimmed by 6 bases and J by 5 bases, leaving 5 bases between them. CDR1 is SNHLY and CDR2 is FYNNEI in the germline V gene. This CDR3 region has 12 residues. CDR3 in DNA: TGTGCCAGCAGCCGGTGGGCCAACGTCCTGACTTTC. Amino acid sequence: CASSRWANVLTF.

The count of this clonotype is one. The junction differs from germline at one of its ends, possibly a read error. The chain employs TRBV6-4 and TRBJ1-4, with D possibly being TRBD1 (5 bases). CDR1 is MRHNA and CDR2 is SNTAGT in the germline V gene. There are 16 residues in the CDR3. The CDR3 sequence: CASSPRPQGGNEKLFF. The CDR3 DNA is TGTGCCAGCAGTCCCCGACCCCAGGGTGGTAATGAAAAGCTGTTTTTT.

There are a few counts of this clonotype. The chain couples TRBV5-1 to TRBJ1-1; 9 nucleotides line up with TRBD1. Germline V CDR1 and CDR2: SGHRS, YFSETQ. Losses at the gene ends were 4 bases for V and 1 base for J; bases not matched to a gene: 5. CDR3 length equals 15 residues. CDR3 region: CASSAAQGANTEAFF. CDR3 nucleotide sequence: TGCGCCAGCAGCGCGGCACAGGGGGCGAACACTGAAGCTTTCTTT.

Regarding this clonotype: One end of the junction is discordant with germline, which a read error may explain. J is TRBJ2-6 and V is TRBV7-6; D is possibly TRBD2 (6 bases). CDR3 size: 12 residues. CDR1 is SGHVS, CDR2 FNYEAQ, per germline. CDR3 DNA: TGTGCCAGCATGACCCGGGGGACCACTGAAGCTTTC. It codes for CASMTRGTTEAF.

CDR3 protein: CAISVFRENYGYTF. CDR3 nucleotides: TGTGCCATCAGTGTCTTCAGGGAGAACTATGGCTACACCTTC. This chain links TRBV10-3 with TRBJ1-2, with D possibly being TRBD1 (5 bases). The CDR3 is 14 amino acids. V gave up 4 bases and J gave up 2 bases, with 11 bases separating them. Germline V CDR1 and CDR2: ENHRY, SYGVKD.

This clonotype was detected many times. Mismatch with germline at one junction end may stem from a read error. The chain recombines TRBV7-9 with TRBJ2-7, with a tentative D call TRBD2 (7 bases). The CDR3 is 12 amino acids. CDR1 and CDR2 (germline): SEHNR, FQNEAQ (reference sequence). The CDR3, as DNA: TGTGCCAGCAGCTCGGGGGGCGCCAGCCAGAACTTC. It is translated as CASSSGGASQNF.

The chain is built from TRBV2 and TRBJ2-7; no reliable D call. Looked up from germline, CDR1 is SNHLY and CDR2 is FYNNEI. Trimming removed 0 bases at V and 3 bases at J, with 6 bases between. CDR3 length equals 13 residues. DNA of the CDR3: TGTGCCAGCAGTGAAGCTGGGATCTACGAGCAGTACTTC. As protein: CASSEAGIYEQYF.

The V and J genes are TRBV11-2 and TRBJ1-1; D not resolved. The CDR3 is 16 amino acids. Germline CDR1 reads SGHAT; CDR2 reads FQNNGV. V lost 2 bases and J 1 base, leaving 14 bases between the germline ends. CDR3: CASSLIHPGRNTEAFF. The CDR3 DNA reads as TGTGCCAGCAGCTTAATCCATCCTGGAAGGAACACTGAAGCTTTCTTT.

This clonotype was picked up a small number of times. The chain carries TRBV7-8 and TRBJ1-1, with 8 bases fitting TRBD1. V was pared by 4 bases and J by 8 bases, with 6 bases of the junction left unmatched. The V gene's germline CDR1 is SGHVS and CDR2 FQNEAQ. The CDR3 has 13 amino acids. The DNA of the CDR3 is TGTGCCAGCAGCTACCAGACAGGGGTCGAAGCTTTCTTT. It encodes CASSYQTGVEAFF.

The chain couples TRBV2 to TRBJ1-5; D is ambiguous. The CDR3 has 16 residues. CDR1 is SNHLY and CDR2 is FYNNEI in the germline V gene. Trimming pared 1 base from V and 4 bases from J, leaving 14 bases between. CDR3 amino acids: CASSEVTVQLNQPQHF. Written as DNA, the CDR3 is TGTGCCAGCAGTGAAGTCACAGTACAACTTAATCAGCCCCAGCATTTT. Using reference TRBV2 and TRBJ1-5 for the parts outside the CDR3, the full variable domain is EPEVTQTPSHQVTQMGQEVILRCVPISNHLYFYWYRQILGQKVEFLVSFYNNEISEKSEIFDDQFSVERPDGSNFTLKIRSTKLEDSAMYFCASSEVTVQLNQPQHFGDGTRLSIL.

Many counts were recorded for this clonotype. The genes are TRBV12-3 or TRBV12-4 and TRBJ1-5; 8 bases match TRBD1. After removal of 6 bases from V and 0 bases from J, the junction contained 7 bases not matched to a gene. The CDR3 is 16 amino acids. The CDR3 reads CASRRTGSSSNQPQHF. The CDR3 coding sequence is TGTGCCAGCAGACGGACAGGGTCTAGTAGCAATCAGCCCCAGCATTTT.

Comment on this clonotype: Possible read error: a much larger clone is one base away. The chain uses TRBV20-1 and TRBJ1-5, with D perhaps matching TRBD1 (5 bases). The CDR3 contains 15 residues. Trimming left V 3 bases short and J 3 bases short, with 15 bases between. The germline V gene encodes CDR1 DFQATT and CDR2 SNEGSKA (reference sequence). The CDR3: CSASRNGATNQPQHF. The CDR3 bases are TGCAGTGCTAGTAGGAATGGGGCTACCAATCAGCCCCAGCATTTT.

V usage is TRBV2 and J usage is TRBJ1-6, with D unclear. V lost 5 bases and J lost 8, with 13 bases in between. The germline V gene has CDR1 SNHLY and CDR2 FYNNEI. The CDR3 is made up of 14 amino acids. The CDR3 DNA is TGTGCCAGCAGTTTAAGACACGATCATTCACCCCTCCACTTT. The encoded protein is CASSLRHDHSPLHF.

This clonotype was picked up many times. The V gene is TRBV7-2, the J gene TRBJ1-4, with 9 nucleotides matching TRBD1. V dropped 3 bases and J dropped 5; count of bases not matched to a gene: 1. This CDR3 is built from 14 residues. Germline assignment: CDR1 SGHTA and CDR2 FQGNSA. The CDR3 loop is CASSLGTGNEKLFF. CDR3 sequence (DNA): TGTGCCAGCAGCTTGGGGACAGGGAATGAAAAACTGTTTTTT.

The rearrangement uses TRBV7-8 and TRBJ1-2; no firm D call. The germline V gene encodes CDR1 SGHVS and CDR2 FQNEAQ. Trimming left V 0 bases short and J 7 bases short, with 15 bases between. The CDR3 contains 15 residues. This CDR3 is CASSLAFGSHAGYTF. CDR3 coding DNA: TGTGCCAGCAGCTTAGCGTTCGGCAGTCATGCTGGCTACACCTTC. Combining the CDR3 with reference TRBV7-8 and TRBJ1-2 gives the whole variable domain GAGVSQSPRYKVAKRGQDVALRCDPISGHVSLFWYQQALGQGPEFLTYFQNEAQLDKSGLPSDRFFAERPEGSVSTLKIQRTQQEDSAVYLCASSLAFGSHAGYTFGSGTRLTVV.

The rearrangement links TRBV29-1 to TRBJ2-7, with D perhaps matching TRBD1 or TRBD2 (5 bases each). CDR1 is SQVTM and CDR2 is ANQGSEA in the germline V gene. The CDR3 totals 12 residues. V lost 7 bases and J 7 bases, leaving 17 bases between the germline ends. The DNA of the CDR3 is TGCAGCGCAGGGAGTGGCAGTCGAGAGCAGTACTTC. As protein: CSAGSGSREQYF.

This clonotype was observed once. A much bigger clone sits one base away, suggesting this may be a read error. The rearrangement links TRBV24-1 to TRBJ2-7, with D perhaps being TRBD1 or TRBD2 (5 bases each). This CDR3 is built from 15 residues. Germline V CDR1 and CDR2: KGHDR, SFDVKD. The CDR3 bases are TGTGCCACCAGTGATCCCACTAGAGGGGCCTACAAGCAGTACTTC. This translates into CATSDPTRGAYKQYF.

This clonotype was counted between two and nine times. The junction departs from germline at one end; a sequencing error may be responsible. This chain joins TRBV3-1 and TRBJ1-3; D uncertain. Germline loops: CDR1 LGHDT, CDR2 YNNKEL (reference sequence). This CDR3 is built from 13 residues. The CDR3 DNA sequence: TGTGCCAGCAGCCAAGAGGCTGGGAACACCATATATTTT. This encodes CASSQEAGNTIYF.

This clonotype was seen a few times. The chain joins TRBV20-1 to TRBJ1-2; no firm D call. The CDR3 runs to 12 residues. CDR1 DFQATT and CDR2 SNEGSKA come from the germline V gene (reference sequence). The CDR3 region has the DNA TGCATCCTGCGAGCGGGCAACTATGGCTACACCTTC. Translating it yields CILRAGNYGYTF.

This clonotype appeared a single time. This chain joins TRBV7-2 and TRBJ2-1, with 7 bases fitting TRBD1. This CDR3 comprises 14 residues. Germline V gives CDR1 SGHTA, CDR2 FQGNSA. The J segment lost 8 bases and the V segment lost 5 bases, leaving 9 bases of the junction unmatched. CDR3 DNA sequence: TGTGCCAGCAGCCCAGACAGGGTGAGGGATGAGCAGTTCTTC. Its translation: CASSPDRVRDEQFF.

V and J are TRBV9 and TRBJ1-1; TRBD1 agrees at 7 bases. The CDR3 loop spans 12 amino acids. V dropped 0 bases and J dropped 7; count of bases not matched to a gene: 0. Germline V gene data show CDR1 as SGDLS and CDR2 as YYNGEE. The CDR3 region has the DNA TGTGCCAGCAGCGTAGGGACAGGTGAAGCTTTCTTT. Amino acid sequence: CASSVGTGEAFF.

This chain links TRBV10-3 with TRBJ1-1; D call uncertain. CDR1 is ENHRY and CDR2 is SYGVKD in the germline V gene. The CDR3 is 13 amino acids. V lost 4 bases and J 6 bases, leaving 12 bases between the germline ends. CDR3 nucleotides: TGTGCCATCAGTGGACCCCACCGAGCTGAAGCTTTCTTT. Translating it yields CAISGPHRAEAFF.

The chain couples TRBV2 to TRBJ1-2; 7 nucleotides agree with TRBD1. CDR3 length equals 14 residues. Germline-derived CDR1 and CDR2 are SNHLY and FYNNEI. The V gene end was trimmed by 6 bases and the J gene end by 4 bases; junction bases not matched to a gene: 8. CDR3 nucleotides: TGTGCCAGCAGCCGGGGACAGAGCCTCTATGGCTACACCTTC. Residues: CASSRGQSLYGYTF.